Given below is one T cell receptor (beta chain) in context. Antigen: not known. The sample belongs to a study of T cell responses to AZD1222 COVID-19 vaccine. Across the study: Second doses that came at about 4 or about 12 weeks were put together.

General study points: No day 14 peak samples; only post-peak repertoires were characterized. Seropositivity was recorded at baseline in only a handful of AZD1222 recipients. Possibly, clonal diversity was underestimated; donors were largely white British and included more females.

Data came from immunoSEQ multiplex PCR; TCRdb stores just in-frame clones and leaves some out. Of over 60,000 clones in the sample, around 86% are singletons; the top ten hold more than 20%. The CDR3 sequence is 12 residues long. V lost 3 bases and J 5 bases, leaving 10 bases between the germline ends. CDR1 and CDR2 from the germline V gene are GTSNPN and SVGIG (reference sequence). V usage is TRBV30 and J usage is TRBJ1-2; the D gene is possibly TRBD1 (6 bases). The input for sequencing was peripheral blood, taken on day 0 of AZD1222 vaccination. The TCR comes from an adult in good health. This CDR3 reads CAWSAGQYGYTF. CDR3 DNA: TGTGCCTGGAGCGCAGGACAGTATGGCTACACCTTC.